The rows below give T cell receptor beta chains drawn from one sample of a study of blood T cell repertoires in COVID-19. Data came from immunoSEQ multiplex PCR; TCRdb stores just in-frame clones and leaves some out. The table has 150,000 to 200,000 clones, around 90% seen once. The sample was peripheral blood. All receptors come from a human donor in a cohort sampled during active COVID-19. The conserved cysteine and the conserved F or W are not part of the CDR3 here. Clone size is given for some rows only: seen once, a few or many times, or a class if the clone is expanded.

clone_size j_call v_call cdr3_aa
. TRBJ2-1 TRBV12-3/TRBV12-4 ASRRLADNEQF
. TRBJ2-5 TRBV5-6 ASSGDRWLGQETQY
. TRBJ1-4 TRBV5-5 ASSFRHLEKLF
. TRBJ2-5 TRBV6-5 ASLKAGSQETQY
. TRBJ1-2 TRBV7-9 ASSVYNYGYT
once TRBJ2-5 TRBV7-9 ASSLMDRRGETQY
. TRBJ1-2 TRBV6-5 ASSEGARGYT
once TRBJ2-7 TRBV3-1/TRBV3-2 ASSRLWGGADEQY
. TRBJ1-2 TRBV7-2 ASSHRDREGGYT
. TRBJ2-7 TRBV7-2 ASSLAGQGIYEQY
. TRBJ2-7 TRBV7-2 ASSLVTGAYEQY
few TRBJ1-1 TRBV5-4 ASSQTGGLNTEAF
. TRBJ1-2 TRBV6-2/TRBV6-3 ASSVESYGYT
. TRBJ2-7 TRBV5-1 ASSLVPLPSSYEQY
. TRBJ1-6 TRBV4-2 ASSQERGRTNSPLH
. TRBJ2-7 TRBV18 ASSPPVAGFHEQY
. TRBJ2-7 TRBV2 ASSEDPATGGEQY
. TRBJ1-2 TRBV19 ASSIGPMGLYGYT
. TRBJ2-7 TRBV7-2 ASSFEGTGVYEQY
. TRBJ2-7 TRBV20-1 SASSGRPRQY
. TRBJ2-7 TRBV27 ASSPLAGGNYEQY
. TRBJ2-1 TRBV5-1 ASSPLGSGGPYNEQF
. TRBJ2-1 TRBV19 ASDYGTGGTSGSRYSYNEQF
. TRBJ1-3 TRBV9 ASSPGGLSGNTIY
. TRBJ2-5 TRBV7-2 ASSLAGGAGETQY
. TRBJ2-1 TRBV19 ASSIRRGRVNEQF
. TRBJ2-2 TRBV7-2 ASSPNQQGTGELF
. TRBJ2-1 TRBV4-1 ASSQERGRVQF
few TRBJ2-6 TRBV6-2/TRBV6-3 ASSTRGTGANVLT
. TRBJ2-1 TRBV11-1 ASSQTGDNEQF
. TRBJ2-1 TRBV4-1 ASSQDFRGYNEQF
. TRBJ1-2 TRBV2 ASSERRDRSYT
. TRBJ1-2 TRBV12-5 ASGLVQGYGYT
. TRBJ1-1 TRBV18 ASSPTGWNTEAF
. TRBJ2-7 TRBV11-2 ASSLDSQARPYEQY
once TRBJ2-7 TRBV18 ASSPRTGETYEQY
. TRBJ1-2 TRBV5-1 ASSVDRIDGYT
. TRBJ2-3 TRBV5-1 ASSAPPGQMGSTDTQY
. TRBJ1-2 TRBV5-1 ASSLGGTGSFGYT
once TRBJ1-4 TRBV5-5 ASRTGVEYPSGREKLF
. TRBJ2-7 TRBV6-2/TRBV6-3 ASSSGQGSYEQY
. TRBJ2-3 TRBV9 ASSDSGRADTQY
. TRBJ2-5 TRBV7-9 ASSPPGTGGMETQY
. TRBJ2-7 TRBV6-2/TRBV6-3 ASSYELGKEDDEQY
few TRBJ1-5 TRBV19 ASSSFSGGTGFNQPQH
. TRBJ2-3 TRBV18 ASSPSIYLAGGNTDTQY
. TRBJ2-7 TRBV3-1/TRBV3-2 ASSHLAGGLSEQY
. TRBJ2-3 TRBV9 ASSAGLAGGQGTDTQY
. TRBJ1-1 TRBV6-1 ASSEEAFKGGGGDTEAF
. TRBJ2-1 TRBV24-1 ATSDPSASGRAGFEQF
. TRBJ1-1 TRBV14 ASSPFAQGADEAF